This TCR beta chain was sequenced for a study of blood T cell repertoires in COVID-19. Produced via immunoSEQ multiplex PCR; TCRdb's table is partial and in-frame only. The sample carries around 280,000 clones, 90% recorded once. J lost 1 base, V lost 4 bases, and 5 bases had no gene match. This CDR3 region has 16 residues. CDR1 is KGHDR, CDR2 SFDVKD, per germline. The receptor was derived from a woman aged 18-29 years with acute COVID-19. The chain joins TRBV24-1 to TRBJ2-1, with 8 bases fitting TRBD1. The specimen was PBMCs or T cells enriched from blood (not recorded which). In DNA form, the CDR3 reads TGTGCCACCAGTGACACCGACAGGGGTTCCTACAATGAGCAGTTCTTC. This sequence encodes CATSDTDRGSYNEQFF.